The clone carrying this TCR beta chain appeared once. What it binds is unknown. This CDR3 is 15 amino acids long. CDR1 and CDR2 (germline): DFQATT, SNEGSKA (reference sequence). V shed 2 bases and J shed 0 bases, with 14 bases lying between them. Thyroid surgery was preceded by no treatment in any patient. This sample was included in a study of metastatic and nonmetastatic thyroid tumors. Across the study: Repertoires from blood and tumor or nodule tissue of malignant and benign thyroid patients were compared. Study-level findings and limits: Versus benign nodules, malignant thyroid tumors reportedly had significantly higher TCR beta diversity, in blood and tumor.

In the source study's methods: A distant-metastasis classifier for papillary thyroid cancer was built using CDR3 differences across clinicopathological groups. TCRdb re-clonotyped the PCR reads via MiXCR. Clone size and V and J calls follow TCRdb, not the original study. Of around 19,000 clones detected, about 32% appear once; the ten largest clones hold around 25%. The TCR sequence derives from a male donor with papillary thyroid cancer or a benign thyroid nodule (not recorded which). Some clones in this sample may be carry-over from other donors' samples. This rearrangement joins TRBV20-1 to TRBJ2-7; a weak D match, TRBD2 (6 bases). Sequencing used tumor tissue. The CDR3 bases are TGCAGTGCTAGACCTCCAGGGACTCGCTCCTACGAGCAGTACTTC. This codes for CSARPPGTRSYEQYF.